This T cell receptor (beta chain) was captured in a study of vaccination and CD4 T cells after COVID-19. Concerning this clonotype: What it recognizes is unknown. At one of its ends the junction is not consistent with the germline gene, which may arise from a read error.

The CDR3 has 11 amino acids. Germline CDR1 is DFQATT and CDR2 is SNEGSKA (reference sequence). Cultured CD4+ T cell DNA was sequenced using the Oncomine TCR Beta short-read assay. TCRdb fed the PCR reads into MiXCR, producing one record per CDR3 protein. Of under 11,000 distinct CDR3 sequences in the sample, about 75% are singletons; the top ten hold 10%. The sample's treatment: roughly ten-day PBMC culture with coronavirus spike peptide pools or control peptides (ViraFEST assay). Source material: CD4+ T cells from blood, cultured in vitro. This receptor was obtained from a human donor who had recovered from COVID-19. The chain has TRBV20-1 and TRBJ1-2, with no clear D. The chain's CDR3 is CGTRANYGYTF. Written as DNA, the CDR3 is TGTGGTACAAGGGCTAACTATGGCTACACCTTC.